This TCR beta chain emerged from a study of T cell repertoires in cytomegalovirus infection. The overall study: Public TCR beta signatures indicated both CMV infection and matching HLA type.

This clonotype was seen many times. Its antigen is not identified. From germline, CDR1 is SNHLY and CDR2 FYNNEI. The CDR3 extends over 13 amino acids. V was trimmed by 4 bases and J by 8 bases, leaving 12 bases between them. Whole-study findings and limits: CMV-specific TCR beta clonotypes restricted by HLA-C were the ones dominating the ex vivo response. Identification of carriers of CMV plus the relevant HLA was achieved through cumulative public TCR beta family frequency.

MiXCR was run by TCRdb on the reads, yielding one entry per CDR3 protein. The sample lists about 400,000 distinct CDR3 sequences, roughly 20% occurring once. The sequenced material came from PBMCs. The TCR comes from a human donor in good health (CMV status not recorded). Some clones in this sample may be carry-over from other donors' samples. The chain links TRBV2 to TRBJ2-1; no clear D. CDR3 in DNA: TGTGCCAGCAGTGGATGGACCACCCATGAGCAGTTCTTC. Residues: CASSGWTTHEQFF.